This T cell receptor beta chain originates from a study of neurological immune-mediated disorders. Study conclusions and caveats: HTLV-1-associated myelopathy led in TCR clonal expansion, while multiple sclerosis ranked lowest, below healthy controls. Sharing of CDR3 amino acid sequences among expanded clones across subjects was absent, suggesting private repertoires in all groups.

Blood bank volunteers in Maryland, USA, served as healthy controls. For the unsorted libraries, 2 million PBMCs stored at -80 C served as input. The sample holds many counts of this clonotype. Its antigen is unknown. CDR1 and CDR2 from the germline V gene are ENHRY and SYGVKD. There are 12 residues in the CDR3. V was shortened by 3 bases and J by 4 bases, with 6 bases between the two germline ends. TCRdb independently ran MiXCR on the 5' RACE reads; one entry per CDR3 protein. The table includes more than 70,000 distinct CDR3 sequences, 9% to 12% detected once. V is TRBV10-3 and J is TRBJ1-1; D is uncertain. The sequenced sample was PBMCs. This receptor was taken from a man aged 40-49 years in good health. The CDR3 reads CAISDGFTEAFF. The CDR3 DNA sequence: TGTGCCATCAGTGATGGATTCACTGAAGCTTTCTTT.